Listed here are 30 T cell receptor beta chains from one sample, sequenced in a study of chronic HIV infection and antiretroviral therapy. TCRdb independently ran MiXCR on the 5' RACE reads; one entry per CDR3 protein. This table holds roughly 48,000 distinct CDR3 sequences, roughly 19% found once. The specimen sequenced was peripheral blood. Receptor source: an adult who had HIV and had not received antiretroviral therapy, or was an uninfected healthy control (not recorded which).

This chain links TRBV28 with TRBJ1-1, with no clear D. V was trimmed by 3 bases and J by 0 bases, leaving 2 bases between them. The CDR3 loop spans 12 amino acids. The germline CDR1 and CDR2 sequences are MDHEN and SYDVKM. CDR3 nucleotides: TGTGCCAGCAGTTTGATGAACACTGAAGCTTTCTTT. Translation: CASSLMNTEAFF.

The V call is TRBV28, the J call TRBJ2-4, with no clear D. CDR1 is MDHEN and CDR2 is SYDVKM in the germline V gene. The CDR3 consists of 11 residues. The V and J ends lost 3 bases and 13 bases respectively, with 10 bases between them. This CDR3 is CASSFCGQQYF. For the CDR3, the DNA is TGTGCCAGCAGTTTTTGCGGTCAGCAGTACTTC.

This chain connects TRBV28 to TRBJ2-7; possible D gene TRBD1, 5 bases. The germline gives CDR1 MDHEN, CDR2 SYDVKM. Trimming stripped 4 bases from V and 1 base from J, with 14 bases between. The CDR3 totals 15 residues. The CDR3 here is CASSSRTRASYEQYF. The CDR3 DNA reads as TGTGCCAGCAGTTCTAGGACAAGAGCTTCCTACGAGCAGTACTTC.

This clonotype occurred a few times. V is TRBV28 and J is TRBJ2-3, with 8 nucleotides matching TRBD2. V shed 3 bases, J shed 5 bases, and the junction held 13 bases outside the gene matches. CDR1 and CDR2 from the germline V gene are MDHEN and SYDVKM. This CDR3 has 17 residues. The CDR3 loop is CASSFSLADPSGDTQYF. CDR3 DNA: TGTGCCAGCAGTTTCTCACTAGCGGACCCTTCCGGAGATACGCAGTATTTT. Full variable domain (outside the CDR3, taken from reference TRBV28 and TRBJ2-3): DVKVTQSSRYLVKRTGEKVFLECVQDMDHENMFWYRQDPGLGLRLIYFSYDVKMKEKGDIPEGYSVSREKKERFSLILESASTNQTSMYLCASSFSLADPSGDTQYFGPGTRLTVL.

This clonotype came up a few times. V usage is TRBV28 and J usage is TRBJ2-7; possibly TRBD2 for D (6 bases). Trimming stripped 3 bases from V and 6 bases from J, with 15 bases between. This CDR3 has 14 residues. Germline V gene sequence: CDR1 MDHEN, CDR2 SYDVKM. The CDR3 DNA reads as TGTGCCAGCAGTTTTTCCCAGGGACTGGTCGAGCAGTACTTC. Residues: CASSFSQGLVEQYF.

The V call is TRBV4-1, the J call TRBJ2-5; weak D call: TRBD1 (6 bases). V was trimmed by 0 bases and J by 2 bases, leaving 10 bases between them. From germline, CDR1 is MGHRA and CDR2 YSYEKL. There are 15 residues in the CDR3. In DNA, the CDR3 is TGCGCCAGCAGCCAAGAGGGGGCAGCACAAGAGACCCAGTACTTC. Translation: CASSQEGAAQETQYF.

V gene TRBV18 combines with J gene TRBJ2-5; the match to TRBD1 covers 8 bases. The junction had 11 bases not matched to a gene; V was cut back by 2 bases and J by 0 bases. Germline assignment: CDR1 KGHSH and CDR2 LQKENI. The CDR3 has 18 residues. CDR3 amino acids: CASSPIRTGIGYQETQYF. The DNA for the CDR3 is TGTGCCAGCTCACCAATAAGGACAGGGATTGGGTACCAAGAGACCCAGTACTTC.

The chain has TRBV2 and TRBJ2-1, with D hard to call. The CDR3 is 11 amino acids. In germline, CDR1 is SNHLY, CDR2 FYNNEI. V was shortened by 0 bases and J by 15 bases, with 9 bases between the two germline ends. The CDR3 here is CASSEALVGFF. CDR3 nucleotides: TGTGCCAGCAGTGAAGCGCTCGTAGGGTTCTTC.

This clonotype has only a few counts. The chain uses TRBV6-5 and TRBJ1-2; 12 nucleotides agree with TRBD1. Trimming took 7 bases from V and 3 from J; bases not matched to a gene: 12. The CDR3 is 17 residues long. Germline assignment: CDR1 MNHEY and CDR2 SVGAGI. CDR3 protein: CASTTGGQGASHYGYTF. The CDR3 nucleotides read TGTGCCAGCACTACCGGGGGACAGGGGGCTTCTCACTATGGCTACACCTTC.

In this sample, this clonotype turned up a few times. The V and J genes are TRBV24-1 and TRBJ2-2; the D is unclear. Trimming left V 1 base short and J 0 bases short, with 5 bases between. The CDR3 consists of 15 residues. Germline-derived CDR1 and CDR2 are KGHDR and SFDVKD. CDR3 region: CATSDLGTNTGELFF. CDR3 coding DNA: TGTGCCACCAGTGATTTAGGGACGAACACCGGGGAGCTGTTTTTT.

This chain joins TRBV27 and TRBJ2-7; 11 bases are a match to TRBD2. The V and J ends lost 7 bases and 2 bases, in that order; junction bases with no gene match: 10. This CDR3 comprises 16 residues. Germline-derived CDR1 and CDR2 are MNHEY and SMNVEV (reference sequence). The CDR3 is CASNSLGTSGTYEQYF. CDR3 DNA sequence: TGTGCCAGCAACTCTCTCGGGACTAGCGGCACCTACGAGCAGTACTTC.

The V call is TRBV9, the J call TRBJ2-3; 9 bases line up with TRBD2. The CDR3 is made up of 15 amino acids. With V trimmed by 2 bases and J by 5 bases, 6 bases remained unmatched. Germline CDR1 SGDLS, CDR2 YYNGEE. CDR3 amino acids: CASSVIAGEGDTQYF. The CDR3 DNA follows: TGTGCCAGCAGCGTGATAGCGGGAGAAGGAGATACGCAGTATTTT. The variable domain in full, with the rest retrieved from reference TRBV9 and TRBJ2-3, is DSGVTQTPKHLITATGQRVTLRCSPRSGDLSVYWYQQSLDQGLQFLIQYYNGEERAKGNILERFSAQQFPDLHSELNLSSLELGDSALYFCASSVIAGEGDTQYFGPGTRLTVL.

The rearrangement links TRBV5-1 to TRBJ1-1, with D hard to call. CDR1 SGHRS and CDR2 YFSETQ come from the germline V gene. This CDR3 is built from 13 residues. Deletions cut 4 bases from V and 10 bases from J, with 17 bases between. This CDR3 reads CASSPGSLRGAFF. CDR3 in DNA: TGCGCCAGCAGCCCGGGGTCCTTAAGAGGAGCTTTCTTT.

The rearrangement joins TRBV28 to TRBJ2-4, with D perhaps TRBD2 (5 bases). V was clipped by 1 base and J by 1 base, with 11 bases between them. Germline CDR1 MDHEN, CDR2 SYDVKM. This CDR3 contains 16 residues. The CDR3 here is CASSLFGLLAKNIQYF. CDR3 DNA: TGTGCCAGCAGTTTATTCGGACTCCTCGCCAAAAACATTCAGTACTTC.

V is TRBV10-3 and J is TRBJ1-4; D call uncertain. CDR3 length equals 13 residues. Trimming took off 7 bases at V and 4 bases at J, with 10 bases between the two ends. The germline V gene has CDR1 ENHRY and CDR2 SYGVKD. The CDR3 coding sequence is TGTGCCATCACTCCGGGTATTAATGAAAAACTGTTTTTT. It is translated as CAITPGINEKLFF.

This clonotype was observed a handful of times. V gene TRBV5-1 combines with J gene TRBJ2-6; D may be TRBD1 or TRBD2 (5 bases each). Germline values: CDR1 SGHRS, CDR2 YFSETQ. V shed 2 bases and J shed 2 bases, with 8 bases lying between them. The CDR3 contains 15 residues. The CDR3 DNA follows: TGCGCCAGCAGCTTCGAGGGACCTGGGGCCAACGTCCTGACTTTC. Translation: CASSFEGPGANVLTF.

The chain recombines TRBV7-8 with TRBJ2-3; 10 bases are shared with TRBD2. The CDR3 spans 14 residues. CDR1 and CDR2 (germline): SGHVS, FQNEAQ. V was clipped by 0 bases and J by 6 bases; unmatched bases: 0. CDR3 DNA sequence: TGTGCCAGCAGCTTAGCTAGCGGGAGGGATACGCAGTATTTT. As protein: CASSLASGRDTQYF.

The table lists this clonotype with a count of one. This chain connects TRBV13 to TRBJ1-5, with D tentatively TRBD1 (5 bases). CDR1 is PRHDT, CDR2 FYEKMQ, per germline (reference sequence). With 5 bases removed from V and 4 bases from J, the gap between germline ends came to 15 bases. CDR3 length: 15 amino acids. CDR3 residues: CASSPGPGWNQPQHF. As DNA, the CDR3 is TGTGCCAGCAGCCCGGGGCCAGGGTGGAATCAGCCCCAGCATTTT.

The rearrangement joins TRBV9 to TRBJ2-3; 7 bases fit TRBD1. CDR1 and CDR2 from the germline V gene are SGDLS and YYNGEE. Unmatched junction bases numbered 7, after V lost 4 bases and J lost 2 bases. The CDR3 has 15 residues. CDR3: CASSPRDSHTDTQYF. Here the CDR3 DNA reads TGTGCCAGCAGCCCCAGGGACAGTCACACAGATACGCAGTATTTT.

This chain connects TRBV29-1 to TRBJ2-1; 8 nucleotides match TRBD2. The CDR3 has 14 residues. Germline assignment: CDR1 SQVTM and CDR2 ANQGSEA. V lost 6 bases, J lost 6 bases, and 10 bases stayed unmatched. The CDR3 coding sequence is TGCAGCGTCGGGATCATCCTAGCGGGCAATGAGCAGTTCTTC. Its translation: CSVGIILAGNEQFF.

V gene TRBV5-1 combines with J gene TRBJ1-3; no definite D call. Deletions cut 4 bases from V and 0 bases from J, with 17 bases between. This CDR3 contains 17 residues. The germline gives CDR1 SGHRS, CDR2 YFSETQ. The CDR3 DNA reads TGCGCCAGCAGCCCGGCTCCTACGTTAGTCTCTGGAAACACCATATATTTT. Protein: CASSPAPTLVSGNTIYF.

This clonotype has at least ten counts. V gene TRBV4-1 combines with J gene TRBJ1-1; no definite D call. The V end lost 2 bases, the J end lost 7 bases, and 8 bases lay between the germline ends. The CDR3 runs to 12 residues. Germline V gives CDR1 MGHRA, CDR2 YSYEKL. CDR3 DNA: TGCGCCAGCAGCCAATGGCCACTTGAAGCTTTCTTT. This sequence encodes CASSQWPLEAFF.

This clonotype was counted between two and nine times. This sequence joins TRBV24-1 and TRBJ2-3; 7 positions match TRBD2. Germline-derived CDR1 and CDR2 are KGHDR and SFDVKD. The CDR3 has 16 amino acids. With 4 bases clipped from V and 1 base from J, the junction kept 7 bases outside the gene matches. The CDR3 region has the DNA TGTGCCACCAGTGACCCACCCCTAGCGGGCACAGATACGCAGTATTTT. Protein sequence: CATSDPPLAGTDTQYF.

This chain connects TRBV9 to TRBJ1-3; possibly TRBD1 for D (5 bases). CDR3 length equals 15 residues. CDR1 is SGDLS, CDR2 YYNGEE, per germline. The V end was cut by 0 bases, the J end by 0 bases, with 7 bases between. Written as DNA, the CDR3 is TGTGCCAGCAGCGTAGGGGGCAGCTCTGGAAACACCATATATTTT. Its translation is CASSVGGSSGNTIYF.

This clonotype occurred a few times. The CDR3 nucleotides read TGTGCCAGCAGCCCAGAGGGAGGGTTTGGCACTGAAGCTTTCTTT. Translated: CASSPEGGFGTEAFF. The chain combines TRBV7-9 with TRBJ1-1; D call uncertain. CDR1 and CDR2 from the germline V gene are SEHNR and FQNEAQ (reference sequence). The CDR3 runs to 15 residues. The V end was cut by 5 bases, the J end by 4 bases, with 17 bases between.

This clonotype appeared a few times. V usage is TRBV19 and J usage is TRBJ2-7; D unclear. This CDR3 has 13 residues. Per germline, CDR1 LNHDA and CDR2 SQIVND (reference sequence). V gave up 9 bases and J gave up 2 bases, with 14 bases separating them. CDR3: CASSHGPPYEQYF. CDR3 bases: TGTGCCAGCTCACACGGACCCCCCTACGAGCAGTACTTC.

This clonotype was observed a single time. The V and J genes are TRBV28 and TRBJ2-7; D might be TRBD1 (6 bases). This CDR3 is built from 14 residues. The germline gives CDR1 MDHEN, CDR2 SYDVKM. The V end was cut by 6 bases, the J end by 7 bases, with 19 bases between. The chain's CDR3 is CASRNAGAWREQYF. CDR3 nucleotides: TGTGCCAGCAGAAATGCAGGGGCGTGGAGGGAGCAGTACTTC.

This clonotype was counted a few times. The chain joins TRBV4-1 to TRBJ2-3, with TRBD2 as a possible D gene (6 bases). V lost 1 base and J 0 bases, leaving 23 bases between the germline ends. Germline V gives CDR1 MGHRA, CDR2 YSYEKL. This CDR3 comprises 20 residues. The CDR3 region is CASSQGVRLVFELSTDTQYF. The CDR3 nucleotides are TGCGCCAGCAGCCAAGGGGTACGACTAGTCTTCGAACTTAGCACAGATACGCAGTATTTT.

The chain couples TRBV28 to TRBJ2-5, with D possibly being TRBD1 (6 bases). V dropped 5 bases and J dropped 4 bases, with 14 bases sitting between them. CDR1 is MDHEN and CDR2 is SYDVKM in the germline V gene. CDR3 length equals 14 residues. The CDR3 sequence: CASSHRGGRETQYF. The CDR3 region has the DNA TGTGCCAGCAGTCACAGAGGGGGAAGAGAGACCCAGTACTTC.

The V call is TRBV25-1, the J call TRBJ2-7; the D is unclear. Trimming removed 3 bases from V and 4 bases from J, with 16 bases in between. CDR1 and CDR2 from the germline V gene are MGHDK and SYGVNS. This CDR3 contains 15 residues. CDR3 amino acids: CASSEIGTPAYEQYF. In DNA form, the CDR3 reads TGTGCCAGCAGTGAGATCGGTACCCCCGCGTACGAGCAGTACTTC.